This T cell receptor (beta chain) came from a study of blood T cell repertoires in COVID-19. Study-level information: The United States, Italy and Spain were the sources of the acute and convalescent COVID-19 samples. Nucleic acid was either cDNA or gDNA, and it came from T cells, B-cell-depleted T cells, or PBMCs.

Under the authors' procedure: For nucleated cells, counts were estimated from reference gene primer amplification. Sequencing used immunoSEQ multiplex PCR; TCRdb keeps in-frame clones, though not all of them. The V and J calls and clone size are taken from that table; D and trimming were inferred from the DNA. Here the sample spans tens of thousands of clones, about nine tenths being singletons. Trimming pared 0 bases from V and 4 bases from J, leaving 8 bases between. CDR3 length: 14 residues. Germline CDR1 reads SGHDT; CDR2 reads YYEEEE. The chain joins TRBV5-6 to TRBJ1-3; possible D gene TRBD1, 6 bases. Sequenced sample: peripheral blood. The clonotype was recovered from a woman in her 70s with acute or convalescent COVID-19. CDR3 sequence: CASSLVGAGNTIYF. The CDR3 DNA follows: TGTGCCAGCAGCTTGGTGGGGGCGGGAAACACCATATATTTT.